This T cell receptor (beta chain) was sequenced for a study of T cell responses to AZD1222 COVID-19 vaccine. The CDR3 contains 15 residues. Trimming took off 0 bases at V and 12 bases at J, with 18 bases between the two ends. Germline V lookup: CDR1 LGHDT, CDR2 YNNKEL (reference sequence). Repertoires were generated with immunoSEQ multiplex PCR, while TCRdb's copy carries only in-frame clones and drops some. The top ten clones hold approximately 1.7% of a sample with 200,000 to 250,000 clones, about 94% of them seen once. The sequencing here drew on peripheral blood, taken 28 days after the second dose of the MenACWY control vaccine. The sequence was collected from an adult who received the MenACWY meningococcal vaccine as a control. This rearrangement joins TRBV3-1 (or the pseudogene TRBV3-2) to TRBJ2-1; the D gene is possibly TRBD2 (5 bases). CDR3 sequence (DNA): TGTGCCAGCAGCCAAGAAGGATCGGGTGGGAGAAGGCAGTTCTTC. Translation: CASSQEGSGGRRQFF.